Listed below are T cell receptor beta chains from one sample, sequenced in a study of blood T cell repertoires in COVID-19. Produced via immunoSEQ multiplex PCR; TCRdb's table is partial and in-frame only. The sample has about 74,000 clones; around 74% are singletons. The specimen was peripheral blood. All receptors come from a man in his 70s with acute or convalescent COVID-19. Each CDR3 is given with its conserved first and last residue. Each record gives: CDR3 DNA, CDR3 protein, V gene, J gene, D gene, clone size. D genes are given only for firm matches. Where a row states a size, it is once, few, many or the class of an expanded clone; other rows omit it.

TGTGCCATCAGTGAGTCGGGGGGGGGCAATCAGCCCCAGCATTTT	CAISESGGGNQPQHF	TRBV10-3	TRBJ1-5	NA	few
TGTGCCAGCGGGGTGGGCGGAGGAGAAAACATTCAGTACTTC	CASGVGGGENIQYF	TRBV9	TRBJ2-4	NA	NA
TGTGCCAGCAGTTTAATGTCGGGGGCGGGAGGGACTGAAGCTTTCTTT	CASSLMSGAGGTEAFF	TRBV28	TRBJ1-1	NA	NA
TGTGCCATCGGGCCAGGGTTAGGGGAAAAACTGTTTTTT	CAIGPGLGEKLFF	TRBV10-3	TRBJ1-4	NA	once
TGTGCCAGCAGGGGAGAGGGCATATCCTACGAGCAGTACTTC	CASRGEGISYEQYF	TRBV27	TRBJ2-7	NA	NA
TGTGCCAGCAGTTCGGGACTAGCGGGAGGGCCGGGGTTGGAGACCCAGTACTTC	CASSSGLAGGPGLETQYF	TRBV28	TRBJ2-5	TRBD2	NA
TGCGCCAGCAGCTTCGGCGAGGAAGGAAACACCATATATTTT	CASSFGEEGNTIYF	TRBV5-1	TRBJ1-3	NA	once
TGTGCCAGCAGTTATATACAGGGGTCTGGGGCCAACGTCCTGACTTTC	CASSYIQGSGANVLTF	TRBV6-5	TRBJ2-6	TRBD1	NA
TGTGCCAGCAGTTTACGGGACAGGGGTAGCAGTGAAGCTTTCTTT	CASSLRDRGSSEAFF	TRBV27	TRBJ1-1	TRBD1	NA
TGTGCCAGCAGCCGAACCAGCGGGAGAGTAGATGAGCAGTTCTTC	CASSRTSGRVDEQFF	TRBV7-3	TRBJ2-1	TRBD2	NA
TGTGCCAGCTCGACCGTCGACTTGAGGGAGCAGTACTTC	CASSTVDLREQYF	TRBV18	TRBJ2-7	NA	once
TGTGCCAGCAGCTTCTTGTCCGGGGAGCTGTTTTTT	CASSFLSGELFF	TRBV11-3	TRBJ2-2	NA	few
TGTGCCACATCCAGGATGCCCACCGGGGAGCTGTTTTTT	CATSRMPTGELFF	TRBV24-1	TRBJ2-2	NA	once
TGTGCCAGCAGCCCAAACCTGGCGGGCAGGGGTAGCGGGGAGCTGTTTTTT	CASSPNLAGRGSGELFF	TRBV7-9	TRBJ2-2	NA	few
TGTGCCAGCAGCTTTGTCGGCGCCCGATCCGGGGAGACCCAGTACTTC	CASSFVGARSGETQYF	TRBV7-2	TRBJ2-5	NA	NA
TGTGCCAGCAGGCCTAGCGGGAGCGCAGGGACCCAGTACTTC	CASRPSGSAGTQYF	TRBV6-5	TRBJ2-5	TRBD2	NA
TGTGCCAGCAGCTGGGGTACTAGCGGGATGGGCACAGATACGCAGTATTTT	CASSWGTSGMGTDTQYF	TRBV7-8	TRBJ2-3	TRBD2	NA
TGTGCCACCAGCAGAGATCTGGGAGGGAACTATGGCTACACCTTC	CATSRDLGGNYGYTF	TRBV15	TRBJ1-2	NA	NA
TGTGCCAGTACATTGAGTCTCACCGGGGAGCTGTTTTTT	CASTLSLTGELFF	TRBV19	TRBJ2-2	NA	NA
TGTGCCAGCAGCTTACCCACAGCTAACTATGGCTACACCTTC	CASSLPTANYGYTF	TRBV11-1	TRBJ1-2	NA	once
TGCGCCAGCAGCCAAACCCACCGGAGCGGGAGGGAGGTGCCAGATACGCAGTATTTT	CASSQTHRSGREVPDTQYF	TRBV10-1	TRBJ2-3	TRBD2	few
TGTGCCAGCAGGCCGACTAGCGGGGGCTACAATGAGCAGTTCTTC	CASRPTSGGYNEQFF	TRBV2	TRBJ2-1	TRBD2	NA
TGTGCCAGCAGCCCTAGGACAGGCTACCTCGAGCAGTACTTC	CASSPRTGYLEQYF	TRBV7-2	TRBJ2-7	TRBD1	NA
TGCGCCAGCAGCTTGGGACAGGGGGCCGGAGGCTACACCTTC	CASSLGQGAGGYTF	TRBV5-1	TRBJ1-2	TRBD1	few
TGTGCCAGCAGCGTAGGGACTAGCGCTTCCTACAATGAGCAGTTCTTC	CASSVGTSASYNEQFF	TRBV9	TRBJ2-1	TRBD2	NA
TGTGCCAGCAGTCGGACAGGGGTTTCATCACCCCTCCACTTT	CASSRTGVSSPLHF	TRBV6-5	TRBJ1-6	TRBD1	NA
TGTGCCACCAGCGCAGGGACTAGCGGTAGCACAGATACGCAGTATTTT	CATSAGTSGSTDTQYF	TRBV15	TRBJ2-3	TRBD2	NA
TGTGCCAGTAGTCTGGGGGTGTCCAGGGGACTATACTTC	CASSLGVSRGLYF	TRBV19	TRBJ2-7	NA	NA
TGTGCCAGCAGCCAGTCCACTTCTAGCCGGCTGGGTGAGCAGTTCTTC	CASSQSTSSRLGEQFF	TRBV3-1/TRBV3-2	TRBJ2-1	NA	medium-sized
TGTGCCAGTAGGGACGAAATTGGAGGGAATTCACCCCTCCACTTT	CASRDEIGGNSPLHF	TRBV19	TRBJ1-6	NA	few
TGCGCCAGCAGCCACTCCAACACCGGGGAGCTGTTTTTT	CASSHSNTGELFF	TRBV4-1	TRBJ2-2	NA	few
TGTGCCACCAGCAGAGTGACAGGTCGGGACGGGACCCAGTACTTC	CATSRVTGRDGTQYF	TRBV15	TRBJ2-5	NA	once
TGCGCCAGCAGCTTGGGGGGCCTAGGATACAATGAGCAGTTCTTC	CASSLGGLGYNEQFF	TRBV5-1	TRBJ2-1	NA	few
TGTGCCAGCAGCTTTCTCCCCCCCGATGAGCAGTTCTTC	CASSFLPPDEQFF	TRBV5-5	TRBJ2-1	NA	NA
TGTGCCAGCAGTTCCCTAGTGAATGAGCAGTTCTTC	CASSSLVNEQFF	TRBV5-4	TRBJ2-1	NA	NA
TGTGCCATCAGTGACAGGGCCAAGGCCGCTGAAGCTTTCTTT	CAISDRAKAAEAFF	TRBV10-3	TRBJ1-1	NA	few
TGTGCCAGCAGCTTATTGACAGGAGATACGCAGTATTTT	CASSLLTGDTQYF	TRBV7-2	TRBJ2-3	NA	NA
TGTGCCAGCAGCCCAGGACAGGGGCTATGGAACATTCAGTACTTC	CASSPGQGLWNIQYF	TRBV11-1	TRBJ2-4	TRBD1	few
TGTGCCAGCAGCCAAGCCGGGACAGGGGCCTACAATGAGCAGTTCTTC	CASSQAGTGAYNEQFF	TRBV14	TRBJ2-1	TRBD1	NA
TGCGCCAGCAGCTCGATTGGAGGGGCGGATACGCAGTATTTT	CASSSIGGADTQYF	TRBV5-1	TRBJ2-3	NA	NA
TGTGCCAGCAGCGTAGACGCCAGCTCCTATAATTCACCCCTCCACTTT	CASSVDASSYNSPLHF	TRBV9	TRBJ1-6	NA	NA
TGTGCCAGCAGTGAATATAGGGGGAGCACAGATACGCAGTATTTT	CASSEYRGSTDTQYF	TRBV2	TRBJ2-3	NA	once
TGCGCCAGCAGCCAAGGGGGGACTAGTTTCCAGGGTTACAATGAGCAGTTCTTC	CASSQGGTSFQGYNEQFF	TRBV4-1	TRBJ2-1	TRBD2	NA
TGCGCCAGCAGCTTGGCCGGGACTAGCGCTGGAGTGACCCAGTACTTC	CASSLAGTSAGVTQYF	TRBV5-1	TRBJ2-5	TRBD2	NA
TGTGCCAGCAGTTACTCGGGGGCCCTTGAAGCTTTCTTT	CASSYSGALEAFF	TRBV6-6	TRBJ1-1	NA	NA
TGTGCCAGCAGTGATGGACAGGGAACCGCAGATACGCAGTATTTT	CASSDGQGTADTQYF	TRBV25-1	TRBJ2-3	TRBD1	NA
TGTGCCAGCAGCCACTCAGGGACTAGCTATGGCTACACCTTC	CASSHSGTSYGYTF	TRBV14	TRBJ1-2	NA	NA
TGTGCCAGCAGCCAAGATGCGGAACAGCCCCAGCATTTT	CASSQDAEQPQHF	TRBV3-1/TRBV3-2	TRBJ1-5	NA	NA
TGTGCCAGCAGCCTAGACAGGTTGGGGGAGGACACTGAAGCTTTCTTT	CASSLDRLGEDTEAFF	TRBV13	TRBJ1-1	NA	few
TGTGCCAGCTCACCTCCGGGAACAGGGATCTACGAGCAGTACTTC	CASSPPGTGIYEQYF	TRBV18	TRBJ2-7	NA	NA
TGTGCCAGCAGCTCACGACTAGCCGGCGGGGAGCTGTTTTTT	CASSSRLAGGELFF	TRBV9	TRBJ2-2	TRBD2	NA
TGTGCCAGCAGTTTGGACAGCAGCAATGAGCAGTTCTTC	CASSLDSSNEQFF	TRBV9	TRBJ2-1	NA	few